This passage covers 13 T cell receptor beta chains from one sample sequenced in a study of cytomegalovirus exposure and HLA in healthy donors. The PCR was carried out with 60 Vbeta primers and 13 Jbeta primers. Here immunoSEQ multiplex PCR was the method, and the copy in TCRdb shows in-frame clones only, minus some. The data contain 190,000 or so clones, 82% of them singletons. The sequencing input was PBMCs. These receptors all come from a boy aged 2 to 10 in good health and CMV-seronegative.

The chain uses TRBV15 and TRBJ2-7; 10 nucleotides match TRBD2. The germline gives CDR1 LNHNV, CDR2 YYDKDF (reference sequence). This CDR3 spans 16 amino acids. Losses at the gene ends were 1 base for V and 5 bases for J; bases not matched to a gene: 8. CDR3 DNA: TGTGCCACCAGCAGAGGCACTAGCGGGGCAGGAGACGAGCAGTACTTC. Translating it yields CATSRGTSGAGDEQYF.

This clone was seen a single time. This chain joins TRBV10-1 and TRBJ2-5; TRBD1 matches 11 bases. The end of the DNA fits TRBJ2-7 better, so the J call may be wrong. Germline values: CDR1 WNHNN, CDR2 SYGVQD (reference sequence). This CDR3 is built from 13 residues. CDR3 protein: CASNGTGGYEQYF. In DNA form, the CDR3 reads TGCGCCAGCAACGGGACAGGGGGCTACGAGCAGTACTTC.

J is TRBJ2-7 and V is TRBV5-4; a possible D gene is TRBD1 (6 bases). Germline assignment: CDR1 SGHNT and CDR2 YYREEE (reference sequence). V was cut by 2 bases and J by 0 bases, with 12 bases left in between. The CDR3 runs to 15 residues. The CDR3 region is CASSFQGPSSYEQYF. CDR3 nucleotide sequence: TGTGCCAGCAGCTTTCAGGGGCCAAGCTCCTACGAGCAGTACTTC.

CDR3 bases: TGTGCCAGCAGTTACTCCCCGGGGAGGTATGGCTACACCTTC. Its protein is CASSYSPGRYGYTF. The rearrangement uses TRBV6-5 and TRBJ1-2; D gene uncertain. Germline V gene sequence: CDR1 MNHEY, CDR2 SVGAGI. V lost 0 bases, J lost 5 bases, and 10 bases lay in between. The CDR3 contains 14 residues.

The CDR3 sequence: CASSFRTQNTEAFF. The CDR3 bases are TGTGCCAGCAGCTTCCGGACTCAGAACACTGAAGCTTTCTTT. This sequence joins TRBV7-8 and TRBJ1-1, with D unclear. Trimming cost V 3 bases and J 1 base, with 9 bases left between them. The CDR3 is 14 amino acids. In germline, CDR1 is SGHVS, CDR2 FQNEAQ.

The chain uses TRBV7-2 and TRBJ2-7; 14 nucleotides match TRBD2. Looked up from germline, CDR1 is SGHTA and CDR2 is FQGNSA. With 1 base clipped from V and 6 bases from J, the junction kept 8 bases outside the gene matches. This CDR3 has 17 amino acids. As DNA, the CDR3 is TGTGCCAGCAGCTTAGTTCCCCGACTAGCGGGGGGGCTCGAGCAGTACTTC. Encoded protein: CASSLVPRLAGGLEQYF.

The rearrangement links TRBV2 to TRBJ1-3, with TRBD1 as a possible D gene (5 bases). CDR3 size: 13 residues. V was clipped by 6 bases and J by 4 bases, with 10 bases between them. Looked up from germline, CDR1 is SNHLY and CDR2 is FYNNEI. CDR3 in amino acids: CASRVRAGNTIYF. The CDR3 DNA reads as TGTGCCAGCAGGGTCAGGGCCGGAAACACCATATATTTT.

The J gene is TRBJ1-3, the V gene TRBV7-2; 7 bases are a match to TRBD1. The CDR3 totals 14 residues. Germline CDR1 and CDR2: SGHTA and FQGNSA. V was clipped by 3 bases and J by 1 base; unmatched bases: 0. DNA for the CDR3: TGTGCCAGCAGCTTGGGACAGTCTGGAAACACCATATATTTT. Its protein is CASSLGQSGNTIYF.

This clone has only a few counts. The V call is TRBV2, the J call TRBJ2-2, with 8 positions matching TRBD1. The germline gives CDR1 SNHLY, CDR2 FYNNEI. The CDR3 contains 16 residues. J was trimmed by 1 base and V by 5 bases; bases with no gene match: 6. The chain's CDR3 is CASSSGGIWNTGELFF. The CDR3 DNA is TGTGCCAGCAGTTCAGGGGGCATCTGGAACACCGGGGAGCTGTTTTTT.

The chain joins TRBV11-2 to TRBJ2-5; D remains ambiguous. The germline CDR1 and CDR2 sequences are SGHAT and FQNNGV. The length of the CDR3 is 15 residues. Deletions cut 7 bases from V and 0 bases from J, with 15 bases between. The CDR3 sequence is CASTPMARDQETQYF. The CDR3 coding sequence is TGTGCCAGCACCCCCATGGCTCGGGACCAAGAGACCCAGTACTTC.

This clone was picked up a small number of times. The gene calls are TRBV9 and TRBJ1-3; maybe TRBD1 (6 bases). The CDR3 runs to 17 residues. Germline loops: CDR1 SGDLS, CDR2 YYNGEE. Between the trimmed V and J ends, which lost 4 bases and 0 bases, there was a span of 17 bases. The CDR3 nucleotides are TGTGCCAGCAGCTCGGATTGGACAGTGCGCTCTGGAAACACCATATATTTT. Translated, it gives CASSSDWTVRSGNTIYF.

The chain is built from TRBV4-2 and TRBJ2-1, with D perhaps matching TRBD2 (6 bases). This CDR3 is 14 amino acids long. Per germline, CDR1 LGHNA and CDR2 YNFKEQ. Trimming cost V 1 base and J 6 bases, with 10 bases left between them. CDR3 bases: TGTGCCAGCAGCCAAGCTGCTAGCGCCAATGAGCAGTTCTTC. It is translated as CASSQAASANEQFF.

This chain links TRBV10-3 with TRBJ1-3; weak D call: TRBD1 (5 bases). The V and J ends lost 8 bases and 0 bases respectively, with 14 bases between them. CDR1 and CDR2 from the germline V gene are ENHRY and SYGVKD. This CDR3 spans 15 amino acids. CDR3 region: CAIQSGGFSGNTIYF. In nucleotides, the CDR3 is TGTGCCATCCAAAGCGGGGGTTTCTCTGGAAACACCATATATTTT.